This TCR beta chain was observed in a study of T cell responses to AZD1222 COVID-19 vaccine. CDR3 length equals 16 residues. Germline loops: CDR1 MGHRA, CDR2 YSYEKL. Trimming shortened V by 4 bases and J by 4 bases, and 16 bases separated the two germline ends. Repertoires were generated with immunoSEQ multiplex PCR, while TCRdb's copy carries only in-frame clones and drops some. The sample has 100,000 or so clones, more than 75% seen once. Findings of the study overall: There were vaccine-associated CD4 TCRs across spike, dominant at 160-218 and 743-854. Nearly half of the spike-specific TCRs reportedly recognize variant regions that carry no mutations. Spike-specific TCR depth and breadth grew after two AZD1222 doses. No repertoire was sampled before or during the peak T cell response, only after it.

This clone was observed a single time. The antigen remains unidentified. The sample consisted of peripheral blood, taken on day 0 of AZD1222 vaccination. The origin of this receptor is an adult in good health. This chain uses TRBV4-1 with TRBJ2-2; D possibly corresponds to TRBD1 (5 bases). The chain's CDR3 is CASSPAWAGFTGELFF. DNA of the CDR3: TGCGCCAGCAGCCCGGCATGGGCAGGGTTCACCGGGGAGCTGTTTTTT.